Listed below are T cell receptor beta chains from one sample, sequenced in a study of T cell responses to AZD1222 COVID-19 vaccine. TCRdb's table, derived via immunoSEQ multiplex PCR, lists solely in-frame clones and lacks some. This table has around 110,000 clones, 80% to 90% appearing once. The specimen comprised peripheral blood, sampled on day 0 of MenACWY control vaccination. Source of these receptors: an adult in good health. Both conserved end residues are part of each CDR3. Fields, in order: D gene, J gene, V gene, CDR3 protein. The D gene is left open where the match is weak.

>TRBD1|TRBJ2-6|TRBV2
CASSAGGGANVLTF
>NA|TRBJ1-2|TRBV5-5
CASSFEPIPLWGYTF
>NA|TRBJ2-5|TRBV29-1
CSVAAAVEVETQYF
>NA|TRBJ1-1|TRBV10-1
CASSDRYLMNTEAFF
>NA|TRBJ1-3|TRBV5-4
CASSLQGGGNTIYF
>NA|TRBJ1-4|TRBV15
CATSRDFGSEKLFF
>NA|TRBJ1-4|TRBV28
CASSLGGGGTEKLFF
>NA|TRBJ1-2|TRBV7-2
CASQGRGIFYGYTF
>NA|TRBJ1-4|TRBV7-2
CASSLAGAVEKLFF
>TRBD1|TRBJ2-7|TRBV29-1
CSVLLRLPGQGITYEQYF
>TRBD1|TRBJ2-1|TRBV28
CASSSPGQGANEQFF
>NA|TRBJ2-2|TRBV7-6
CASSSSAVANTGELFF
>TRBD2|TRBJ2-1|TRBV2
CASSPRLASYNEQFF
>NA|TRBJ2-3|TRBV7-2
CASSLAVPAGNRRDTQYF
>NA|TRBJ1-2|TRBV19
CASQQSDRYIGYTF
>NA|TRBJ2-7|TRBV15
CATSREVPAGGYEQYF
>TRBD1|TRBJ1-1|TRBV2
CASSRTGGANTEAFF
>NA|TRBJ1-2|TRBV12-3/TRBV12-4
CASSLGVSYGYTF
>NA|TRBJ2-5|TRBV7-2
CASTPGVRETQYF
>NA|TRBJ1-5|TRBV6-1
CASSEPLGGAPGNQPQHF
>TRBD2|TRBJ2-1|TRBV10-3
CAISALGGTSSNEQFF
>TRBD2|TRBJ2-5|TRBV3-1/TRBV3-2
CASSLDGTSGGQETQYF
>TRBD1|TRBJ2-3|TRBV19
CASSRQGAPTDTQYF
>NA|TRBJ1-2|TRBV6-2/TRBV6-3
CASSYGRFGGYTF
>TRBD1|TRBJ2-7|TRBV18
CASSPGQGRAYEQYF
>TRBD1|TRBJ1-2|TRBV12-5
CASGKTGGGGYTF
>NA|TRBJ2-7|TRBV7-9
CASRPPGGYEQYF
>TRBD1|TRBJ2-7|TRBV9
CASSGVVDRGPYEQYF
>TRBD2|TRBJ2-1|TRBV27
CASSFMGGVLNEQFF
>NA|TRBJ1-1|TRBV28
CASSLGQALNTEAFF
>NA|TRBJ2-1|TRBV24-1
CATSDLGQYNEQFF
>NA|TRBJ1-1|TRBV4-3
CASSQDPGQNTEAFF
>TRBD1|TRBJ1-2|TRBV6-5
CASSRDRNYGYTF
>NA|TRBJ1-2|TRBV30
CAWSVRGGYTF
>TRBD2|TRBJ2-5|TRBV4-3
CASSLGLAGVETQYF
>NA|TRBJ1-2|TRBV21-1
CASRIPDSCNYGYTF
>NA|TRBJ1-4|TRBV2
CASSKVPGDEKLFF
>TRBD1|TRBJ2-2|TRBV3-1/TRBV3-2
CASSQEGRTGLFF
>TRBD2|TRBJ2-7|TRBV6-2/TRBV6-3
CASSLLPGRPTSGGYEQYF
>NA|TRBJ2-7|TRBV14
CASSHQGQGGLYEQYF
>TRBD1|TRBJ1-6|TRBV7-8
CASSLAPGQDLNSPLHF
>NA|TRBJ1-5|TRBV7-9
CASSLVGGAQHF
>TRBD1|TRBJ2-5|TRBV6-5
CASSRTGNGQETQYF
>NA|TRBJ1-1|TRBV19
CASVESQSNTEAFF
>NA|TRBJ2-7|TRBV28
CASSSLGGGHGDEQYF
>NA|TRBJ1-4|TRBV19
CASSRREPNEKLFF
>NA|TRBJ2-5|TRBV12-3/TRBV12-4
CASSSTYAVYF
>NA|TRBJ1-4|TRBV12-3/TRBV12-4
CASSRGPNEKLFF
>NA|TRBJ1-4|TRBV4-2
CASSQGPGASNEKLFF
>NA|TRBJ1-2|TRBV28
CASITTPDDRYGYTF